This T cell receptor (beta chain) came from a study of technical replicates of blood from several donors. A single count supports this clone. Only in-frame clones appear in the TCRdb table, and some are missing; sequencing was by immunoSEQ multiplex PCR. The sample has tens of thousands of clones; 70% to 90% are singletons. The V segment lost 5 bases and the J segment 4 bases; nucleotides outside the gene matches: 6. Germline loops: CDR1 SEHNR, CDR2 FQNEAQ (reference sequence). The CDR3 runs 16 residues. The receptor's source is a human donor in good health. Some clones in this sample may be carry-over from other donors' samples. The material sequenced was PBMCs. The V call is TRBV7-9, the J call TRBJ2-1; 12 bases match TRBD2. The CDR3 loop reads CASSRTSGGTYNEQFF. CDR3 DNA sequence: TGTGCCAGCAGCCGCACTAGCGGGGGGACGTACAATGAGCAGTTCTTC.